The subject of this entry is one T cell receptor beta chain. The data belong to a study of blood T cell repertoires in COVID-19. The wider study: Sites across the United States, Italy and Spain contributed samples from acute and convalescent COVID-19. T cells, B-cell-depleted T cells, or PBMCs provided the cDNA or gDNA that served as material.

As processed by the authors: Quantification of nucleated cells was approximated via reference gene primer amplification. Data came from immunoSEQ multiplex PCR; TCRdb stores just in-frame clones and leaves some out. V, J and clone size are taken as reported in that table, and D and trimming were inferred from the DNA itself. The table has 35,000 to 40,000 clones, over 75% seen once. This TCR was sampled from an elderly man with active or convalescent COVID-19. Sequenced input: peripheral blood.

DNA for the CDR3: TGCGCCAGCAGCCGTACTCGAGTTTTTAACTATGGCTACACCTTC. Translation: CASSRTRVFNYGYTF. The J gene is TRBJ1-2, the V gene TRBV4-3; D remains ambiguous. CDR3 size: 15 residues. The V gene lost 4 bases and the J gene lost 1 base, with 13 bases spanning the gap. Germline V lookup: CDR1 LGHNA, CDR2 YSLEER.